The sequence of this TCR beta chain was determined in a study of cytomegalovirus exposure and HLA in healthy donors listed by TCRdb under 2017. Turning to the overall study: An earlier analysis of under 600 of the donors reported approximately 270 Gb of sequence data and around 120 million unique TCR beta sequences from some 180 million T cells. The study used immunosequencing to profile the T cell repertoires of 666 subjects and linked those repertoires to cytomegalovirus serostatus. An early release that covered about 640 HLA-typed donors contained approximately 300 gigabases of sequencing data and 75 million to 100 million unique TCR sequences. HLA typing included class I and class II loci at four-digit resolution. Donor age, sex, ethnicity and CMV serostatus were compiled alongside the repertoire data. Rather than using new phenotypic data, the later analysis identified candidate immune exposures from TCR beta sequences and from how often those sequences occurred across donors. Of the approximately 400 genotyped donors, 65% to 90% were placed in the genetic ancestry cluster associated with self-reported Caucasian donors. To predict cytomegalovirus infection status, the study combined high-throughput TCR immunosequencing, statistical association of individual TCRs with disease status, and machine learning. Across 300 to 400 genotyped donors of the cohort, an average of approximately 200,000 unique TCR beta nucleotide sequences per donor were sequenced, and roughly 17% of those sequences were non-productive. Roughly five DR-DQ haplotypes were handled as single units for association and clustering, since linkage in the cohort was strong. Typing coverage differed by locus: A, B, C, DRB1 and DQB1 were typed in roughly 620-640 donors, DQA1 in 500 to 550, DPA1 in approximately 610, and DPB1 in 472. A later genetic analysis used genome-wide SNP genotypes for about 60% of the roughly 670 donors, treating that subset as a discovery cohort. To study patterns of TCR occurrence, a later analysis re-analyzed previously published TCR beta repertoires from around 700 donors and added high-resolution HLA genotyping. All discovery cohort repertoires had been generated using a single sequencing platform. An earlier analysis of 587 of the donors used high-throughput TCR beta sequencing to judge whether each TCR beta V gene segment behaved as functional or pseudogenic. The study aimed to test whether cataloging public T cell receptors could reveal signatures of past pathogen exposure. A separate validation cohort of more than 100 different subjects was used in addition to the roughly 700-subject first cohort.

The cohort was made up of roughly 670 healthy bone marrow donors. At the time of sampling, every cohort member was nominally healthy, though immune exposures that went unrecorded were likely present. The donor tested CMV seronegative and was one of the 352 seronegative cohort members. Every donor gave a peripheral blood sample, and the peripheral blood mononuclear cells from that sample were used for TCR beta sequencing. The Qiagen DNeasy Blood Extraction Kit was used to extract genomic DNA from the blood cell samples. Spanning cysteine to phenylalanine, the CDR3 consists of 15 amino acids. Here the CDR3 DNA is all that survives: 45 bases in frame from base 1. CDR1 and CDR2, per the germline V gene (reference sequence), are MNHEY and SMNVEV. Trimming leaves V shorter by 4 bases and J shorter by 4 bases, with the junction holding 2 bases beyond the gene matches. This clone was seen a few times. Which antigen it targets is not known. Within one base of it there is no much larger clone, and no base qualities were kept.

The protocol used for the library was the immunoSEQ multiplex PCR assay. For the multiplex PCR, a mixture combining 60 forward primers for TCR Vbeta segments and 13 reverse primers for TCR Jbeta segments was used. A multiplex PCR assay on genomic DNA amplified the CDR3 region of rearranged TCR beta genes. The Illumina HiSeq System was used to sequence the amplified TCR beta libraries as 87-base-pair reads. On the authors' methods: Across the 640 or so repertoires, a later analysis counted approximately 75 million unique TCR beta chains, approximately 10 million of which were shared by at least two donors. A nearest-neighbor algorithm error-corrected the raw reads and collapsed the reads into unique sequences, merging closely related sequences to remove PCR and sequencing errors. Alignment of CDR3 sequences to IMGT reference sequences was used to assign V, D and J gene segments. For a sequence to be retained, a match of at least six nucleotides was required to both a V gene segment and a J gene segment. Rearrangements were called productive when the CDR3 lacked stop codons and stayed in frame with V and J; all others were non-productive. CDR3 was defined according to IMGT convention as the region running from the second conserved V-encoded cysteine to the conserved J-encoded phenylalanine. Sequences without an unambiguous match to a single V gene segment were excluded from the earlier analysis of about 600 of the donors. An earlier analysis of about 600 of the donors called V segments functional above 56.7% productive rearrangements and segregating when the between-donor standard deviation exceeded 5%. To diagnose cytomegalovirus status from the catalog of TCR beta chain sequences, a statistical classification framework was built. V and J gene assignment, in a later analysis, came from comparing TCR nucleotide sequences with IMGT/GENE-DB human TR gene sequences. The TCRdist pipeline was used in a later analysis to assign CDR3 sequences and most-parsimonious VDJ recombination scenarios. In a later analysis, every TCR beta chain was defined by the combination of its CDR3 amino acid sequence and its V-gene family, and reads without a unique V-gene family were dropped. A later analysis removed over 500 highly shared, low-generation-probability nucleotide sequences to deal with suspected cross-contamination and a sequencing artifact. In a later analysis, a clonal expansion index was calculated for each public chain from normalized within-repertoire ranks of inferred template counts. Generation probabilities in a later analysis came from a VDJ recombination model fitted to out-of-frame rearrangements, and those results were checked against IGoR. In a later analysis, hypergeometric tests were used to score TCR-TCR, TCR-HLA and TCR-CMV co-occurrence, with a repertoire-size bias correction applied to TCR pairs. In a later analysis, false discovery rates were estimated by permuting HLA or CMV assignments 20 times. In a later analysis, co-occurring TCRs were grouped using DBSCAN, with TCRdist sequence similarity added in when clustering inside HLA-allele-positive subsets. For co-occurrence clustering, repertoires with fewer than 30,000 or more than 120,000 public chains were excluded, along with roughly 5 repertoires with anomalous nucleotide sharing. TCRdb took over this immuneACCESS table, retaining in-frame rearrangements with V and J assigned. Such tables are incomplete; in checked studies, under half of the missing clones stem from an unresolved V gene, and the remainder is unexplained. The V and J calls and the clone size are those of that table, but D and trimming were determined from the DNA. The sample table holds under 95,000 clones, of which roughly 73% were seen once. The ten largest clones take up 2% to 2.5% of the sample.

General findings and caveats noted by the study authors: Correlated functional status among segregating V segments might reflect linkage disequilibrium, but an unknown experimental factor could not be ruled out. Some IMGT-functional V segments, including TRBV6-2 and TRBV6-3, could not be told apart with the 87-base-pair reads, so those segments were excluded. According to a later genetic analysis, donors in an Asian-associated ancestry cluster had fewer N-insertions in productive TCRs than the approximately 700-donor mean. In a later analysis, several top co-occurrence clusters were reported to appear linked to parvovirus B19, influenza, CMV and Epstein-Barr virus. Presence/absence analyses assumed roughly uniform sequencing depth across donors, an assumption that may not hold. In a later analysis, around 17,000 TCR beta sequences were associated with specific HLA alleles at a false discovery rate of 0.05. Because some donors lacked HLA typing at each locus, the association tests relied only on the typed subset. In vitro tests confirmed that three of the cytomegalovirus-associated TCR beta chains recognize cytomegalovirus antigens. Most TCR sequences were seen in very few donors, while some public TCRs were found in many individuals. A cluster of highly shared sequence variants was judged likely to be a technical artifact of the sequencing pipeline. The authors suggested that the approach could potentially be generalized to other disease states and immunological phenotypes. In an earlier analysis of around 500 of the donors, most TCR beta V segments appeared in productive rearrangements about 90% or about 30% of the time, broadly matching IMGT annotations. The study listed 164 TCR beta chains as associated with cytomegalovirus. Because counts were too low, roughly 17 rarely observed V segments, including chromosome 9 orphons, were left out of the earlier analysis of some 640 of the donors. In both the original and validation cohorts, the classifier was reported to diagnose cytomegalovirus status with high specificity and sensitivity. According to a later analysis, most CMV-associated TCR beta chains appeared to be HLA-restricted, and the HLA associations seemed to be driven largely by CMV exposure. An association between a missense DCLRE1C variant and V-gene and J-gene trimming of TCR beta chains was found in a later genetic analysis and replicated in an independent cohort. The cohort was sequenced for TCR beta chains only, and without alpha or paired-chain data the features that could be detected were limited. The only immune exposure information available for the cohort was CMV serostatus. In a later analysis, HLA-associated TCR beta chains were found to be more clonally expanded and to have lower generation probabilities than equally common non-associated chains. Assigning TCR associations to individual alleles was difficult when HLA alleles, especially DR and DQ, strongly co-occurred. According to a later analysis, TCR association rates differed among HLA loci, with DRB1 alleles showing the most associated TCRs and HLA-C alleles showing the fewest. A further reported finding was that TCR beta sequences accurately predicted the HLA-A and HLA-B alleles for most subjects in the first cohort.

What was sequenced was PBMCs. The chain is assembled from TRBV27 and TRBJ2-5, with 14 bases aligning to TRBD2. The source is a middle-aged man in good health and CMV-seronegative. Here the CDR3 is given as CASSSGLAGAETQYF. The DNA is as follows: TGTGCCAGCAGTTCGGGACTAGCGGGAGCAGAGACCCAGTACTTC.